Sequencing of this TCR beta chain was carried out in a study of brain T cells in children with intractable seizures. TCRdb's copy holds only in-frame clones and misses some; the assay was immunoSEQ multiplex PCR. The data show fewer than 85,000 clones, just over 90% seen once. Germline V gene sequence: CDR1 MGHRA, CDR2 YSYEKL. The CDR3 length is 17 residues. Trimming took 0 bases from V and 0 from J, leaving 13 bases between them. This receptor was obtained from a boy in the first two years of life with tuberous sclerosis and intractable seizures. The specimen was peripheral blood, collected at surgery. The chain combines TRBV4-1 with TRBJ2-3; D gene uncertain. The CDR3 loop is CASSQEGGRSSTDTQYF. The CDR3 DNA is TGCGCCAGCAGCCAAGAAGGCGGCAGATCTAGCACAGATACGCAGTATTTT.